The present T cell receptor beta chain was sequenced within a study of response to subunit inactivated influenza vaccine. MiXCR, run by TCRdb on the RT-PCR reads, gives a single entry per CDR3 protein. The data contain around 750,000 distinct CDR3 sequences, approximately 21% of them singletons. The sequence was collected from a man in his forties or fifties who received an inactivated influenza vaccine. The starting material was PBMCs from blood, obtained 5 to 6 days after vaccination.

The CDR3 nucleotides read TGTGCCAGCAGCGCTCCCAACCGGCCAGATACGCAGTATTTT. It codes for CASSAPNRPDTQYF. V gene TRBV6-1 combines with J gene TRBJ2-3, with no clear D. The ends were cut back, 6 bases at V and 4 bases at J, with 14 bases in the middle. Germline V gene data show CDR1 as MNHNS and CDR2 as SASEGT. The CDR3 is made up of 14 amino acids.